The 3 T cell receptor beta chains given below trace back to one sample, sequenced in a study of blood T cells in healthy people across ages. The authors ran a second PCR of about 7 to 11 cycles using a sample-barcoded 5' primer and a J-beta primer mix. TCRdb redid the calling of the 5' RACE reads with MiXCR, one entry per CDR3 protein. The sample has 750,000 to 950,000 distinct CDR3 sequences, roughly 29% seen once. The sample was also reused in another study, on T cells of mothers and their children.

Sequenced sample: blood. Source of these receptors: a woman aged 35 to 49 in good health.

This clonotype was seen only a few times. This chain uses TRBV20-1 with TRBJ1-1; TRBD1 aligns across 7 bases. The V and J ends lost 3 bases and 1 base, in that order; junction bases with no gene match: 2. Germline V gene lookup returns CDR1 DFQATT and CDR2 SNEGSKA (reference sequence). The CDR3 totals 13 residues. CDR3 loop: CSARWTGNTEAFF. For the CDR3, the DNA is TGCAGTGCTAGGTGGACAGGGAACACTGAAGCTTTCTTT.

This clonotype has a handful of counts. A read error may explain this, as a much larger clone is one base away. The gene calls are TRBV7-8 and TRBJ2-7; D is uncertain. CDR3 length: 13 residues. V lost 7 bases and J 3 bases, leaving 13 bases between the germline ends. Germline lookup yields CDR1 SGHVS and CDR2 FQNEAQ. Here the CDR3 reads CASTPGQCYEQYF. In DNA, the CDR3 is TGTGCCAGCACTCCGGGCCAATGCTACGAGCAGTACTTC.

Comment on this clonotype: A read error may explain this, as a much larger clone is one base away. J is TRBJ1-2 and V is TRBV7-3; D call uncertain. V lost 5 bases and J lost 0, with 13 bases in between. This CDR3 region has 15 residues. Germline V gives CDR1 SGHTA, CDR2 FQGTGA. CDR3 DNA sequence: TGTGCCAGCAGCACCCGGCGGCAAGCTAACTATGGCTACACCTTC. Protein product: CASSTRRQANYGYTF.